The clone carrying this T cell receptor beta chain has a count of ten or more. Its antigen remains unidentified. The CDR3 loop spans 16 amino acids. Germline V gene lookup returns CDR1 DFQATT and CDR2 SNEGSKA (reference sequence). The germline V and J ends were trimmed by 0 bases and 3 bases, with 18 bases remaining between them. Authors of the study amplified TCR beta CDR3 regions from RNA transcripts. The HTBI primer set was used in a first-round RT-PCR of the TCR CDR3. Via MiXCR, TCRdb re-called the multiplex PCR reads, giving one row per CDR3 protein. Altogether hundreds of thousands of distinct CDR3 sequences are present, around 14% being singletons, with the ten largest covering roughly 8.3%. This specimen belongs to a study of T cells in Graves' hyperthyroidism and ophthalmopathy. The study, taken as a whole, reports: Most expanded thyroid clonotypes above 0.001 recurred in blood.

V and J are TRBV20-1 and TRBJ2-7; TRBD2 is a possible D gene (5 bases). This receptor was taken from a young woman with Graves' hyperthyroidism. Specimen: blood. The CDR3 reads CSARDLLETEVYEQYF. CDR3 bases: TGCAGTGCTAGAGATCTTCTAGAGACGGAGGTCTACGAGCAGTACTTC.